This entry is about one T cell receptor beta chain. Per the germline V gene, CDR1 is MGHDK and CDR2 is SYGVNS. V was pared by 4 bases and J by 0 bases, with 10 bases between. The CDR3 loop spans 15 amino acids. The sample comes from a study of T cell repertoires in cytomegalovirus infection. Via MiXCR, TCRdb re-called the reads, giving one row per CDR3 protein. The table records under 850,000 distinct CDR3 sequences, about a third of them present only once. The chain links TRBV25-1 to TRBJ1-5; D not certain. The sequenced sample consisted of PBMCs. The TCR comes from a human donor in good health (CMV status not recorded). Some clones in this sample may be carry-over from other donors' samples. CDR3 DNA sequence: TGTGCCAGCAGTGGGGGTTGGGATAGCAATCAGCCCCAGCATTTT. The encoded protein is CASSGGWDSNQPQHF.